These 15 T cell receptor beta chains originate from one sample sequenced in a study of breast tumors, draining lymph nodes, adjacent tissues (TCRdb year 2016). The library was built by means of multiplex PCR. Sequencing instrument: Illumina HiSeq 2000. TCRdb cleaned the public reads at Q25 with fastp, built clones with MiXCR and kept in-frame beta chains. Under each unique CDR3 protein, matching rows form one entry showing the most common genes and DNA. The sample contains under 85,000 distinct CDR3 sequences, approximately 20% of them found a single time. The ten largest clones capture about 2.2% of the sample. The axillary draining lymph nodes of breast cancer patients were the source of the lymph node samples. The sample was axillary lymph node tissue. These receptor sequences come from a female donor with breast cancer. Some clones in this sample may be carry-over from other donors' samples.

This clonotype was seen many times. CDR3 protein: CASSMTATGELFF. The CDR3 DNA follows: TGTGCCAGCAGCATGACTGCAACCGGGGAGCTGTTTTTT. The chain carries TRBV7-9 and TRBJ2-2; no clear D gene. From germline, CDR1 is SEHNR and CDR2 FQNEAQ (reference sequence). Trimming took off 5 bases at V and 5 bases at J, with 9 bases between the two ends. The CDR3 has 13 residues.

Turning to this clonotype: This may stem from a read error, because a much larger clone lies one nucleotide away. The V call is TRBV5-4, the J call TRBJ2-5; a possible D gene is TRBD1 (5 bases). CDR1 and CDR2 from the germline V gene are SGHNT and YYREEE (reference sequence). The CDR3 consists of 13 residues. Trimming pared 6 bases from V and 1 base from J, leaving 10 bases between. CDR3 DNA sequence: TGTGCCAGCAATCGACAGCCCCAAGAGACCCAGTACTTC. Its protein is CASNRQPQETQYF.

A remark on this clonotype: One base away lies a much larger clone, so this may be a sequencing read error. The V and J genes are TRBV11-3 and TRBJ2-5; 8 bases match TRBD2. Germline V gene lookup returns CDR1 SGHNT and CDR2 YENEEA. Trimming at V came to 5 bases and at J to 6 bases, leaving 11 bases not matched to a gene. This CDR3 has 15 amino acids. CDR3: CASSLGLVGLKTQYF. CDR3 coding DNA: TGTGCCAGCAGCCTGGGACTAGTGGGATTAAAGACCCAGTACTTC.

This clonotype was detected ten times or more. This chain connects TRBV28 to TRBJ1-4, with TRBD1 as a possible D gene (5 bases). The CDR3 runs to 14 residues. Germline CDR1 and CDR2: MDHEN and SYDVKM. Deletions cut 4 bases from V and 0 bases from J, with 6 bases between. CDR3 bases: TGTGCCAGCAGTTCAGGGTCAACTAATGAAAAACTGTTTTTT. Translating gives CASSSGSTNEKLFF.

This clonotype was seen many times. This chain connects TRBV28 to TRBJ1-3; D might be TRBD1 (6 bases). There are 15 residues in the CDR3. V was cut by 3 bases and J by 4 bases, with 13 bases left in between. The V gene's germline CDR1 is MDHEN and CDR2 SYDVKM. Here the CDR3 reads CASSLEGVGGNTIYF. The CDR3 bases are TGTGCCAGCAGTTTGGAGGGGGTAGGAGGAAACACCATATATTTT.

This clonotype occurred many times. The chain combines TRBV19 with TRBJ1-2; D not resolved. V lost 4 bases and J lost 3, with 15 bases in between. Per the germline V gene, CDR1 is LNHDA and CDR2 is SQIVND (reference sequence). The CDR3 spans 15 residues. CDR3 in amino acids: CASSTGPSTDYGYTF. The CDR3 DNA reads TGTGCCAGTAGTACGGGTCCGAGCACCGACTATGGCTACACCTTC.

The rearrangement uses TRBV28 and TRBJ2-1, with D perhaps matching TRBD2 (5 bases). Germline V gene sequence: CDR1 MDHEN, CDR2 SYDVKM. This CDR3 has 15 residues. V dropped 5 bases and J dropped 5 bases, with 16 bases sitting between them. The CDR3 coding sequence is TGTGCCAGCAGTCCTTTCGGGGAGTCAGACAATGAGCAGTTCTTC. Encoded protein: CASSPFGESDNEQFF.

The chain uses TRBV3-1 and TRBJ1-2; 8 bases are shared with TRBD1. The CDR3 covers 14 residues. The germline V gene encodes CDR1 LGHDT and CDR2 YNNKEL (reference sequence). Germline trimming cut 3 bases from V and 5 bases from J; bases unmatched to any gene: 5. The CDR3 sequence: CASSQEGQGYGYTF. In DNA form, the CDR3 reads TGTGCCAGCAGCCAGGAAGGACAGGGTTATGGCTACACCTTC.

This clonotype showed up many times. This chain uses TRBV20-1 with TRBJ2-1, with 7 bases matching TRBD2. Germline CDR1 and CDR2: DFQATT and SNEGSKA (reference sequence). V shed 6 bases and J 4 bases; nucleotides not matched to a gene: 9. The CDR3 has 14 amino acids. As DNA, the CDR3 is TGCAGTGCCTCTAGCGGATCGACTTACAATGAGCAGTTCTTC. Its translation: CSASSGSTYNEQFF.

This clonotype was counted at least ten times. CDR3 loop: CASSLGGQETQYF. CDR3 nucleotide sequence: TGTGCCAGCAGTTTAGGGGGCCAAGAGACCCAGTACTTC. The rearrangement uses TRBV12-3 or TRBV12-4 and TRBJ2-5; D not resolved. V lost 1 base and J lost 1, with 4 bases in between. The CDR3 has 13 residues.

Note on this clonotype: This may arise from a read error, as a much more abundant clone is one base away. The CDR3 DNA sequence: TGTGCCAGCAGCGGGGGGGTGGACAGTACAACTAATGAAGAACTGTTTTTT. This codes for CASSGGVDSTTNEELFF. The rearrangement links TRBV7-9 to TRBJ1-4; D is possibly TRBD1 (6 bases). The CDR3 consists of 17 residues. Per the germline V gene, CDR1 is SEHNR and CDR2 is FQNEAQ (reference sequence).

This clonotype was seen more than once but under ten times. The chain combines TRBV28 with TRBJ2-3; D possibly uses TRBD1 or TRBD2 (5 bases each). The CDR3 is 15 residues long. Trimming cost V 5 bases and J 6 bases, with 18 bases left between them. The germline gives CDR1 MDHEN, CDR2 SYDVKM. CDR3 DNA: TGTGCCAGCAGTCCCCCGGGGTCGGGGACGGATACGCAGTATTTT. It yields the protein CASSPPGSGTDTQYF.

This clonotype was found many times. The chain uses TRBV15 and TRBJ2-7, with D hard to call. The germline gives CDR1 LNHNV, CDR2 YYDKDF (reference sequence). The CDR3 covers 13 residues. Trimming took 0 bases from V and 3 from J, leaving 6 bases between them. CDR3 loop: CATSRDTGYEQYF. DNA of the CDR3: TGTGCCACCAGCAGAGATACGGGCTACGAGCAGTACTTC.

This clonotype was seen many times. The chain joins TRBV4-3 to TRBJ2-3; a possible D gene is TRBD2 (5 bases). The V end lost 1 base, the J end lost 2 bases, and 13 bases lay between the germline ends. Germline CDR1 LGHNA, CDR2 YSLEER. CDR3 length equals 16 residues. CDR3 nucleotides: TGCGCCAGCAGCCAAGGGAGCGGCAGACACACAGATACGCAGTATTTT. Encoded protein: CASSQGSGRHTDTQYF.

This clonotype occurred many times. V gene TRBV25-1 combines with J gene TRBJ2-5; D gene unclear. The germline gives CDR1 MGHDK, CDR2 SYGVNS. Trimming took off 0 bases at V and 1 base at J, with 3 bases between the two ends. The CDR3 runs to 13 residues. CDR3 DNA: TGTGCCAGCAGTGAATACCCCCAAGAGACCCAGTACTTC. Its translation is CASSEYPQETQYF.